The clone carrying this T cell receptor (beta chain) was detected many times. This entry is derived from a study of T cells in Graves' hyperthyroidism and ophthalmopathy. Germline-derived CDR1 and CDR2 are MDHEN and SYDVKM. The CDR3 covers 15 residues. The V gene lost 6 bases and the J gene lost 1 base, with 15 bases spanning the gap. Regions amplified from RNA transcripts were the TCR beta CDR3 regions. Primed by the HTBI set, a first-round RT-PCR was run on the TCR CDR3. From the multiplex PCR reads, TCRdb called clonotypes with MiXCR, one entry per CDR3 protein. The repertoire holds about 110,000 distinct CDR3 sequences, with roughly 15% as singletons.

This rearrangement joins TRBV28 to TRBJ1-1, with D possibly TRBD1 on 5 matching bases. The source is a woman aged 45-65 years with Graves' hyperthyroidism. The material sequenced was blood. CDR3 sequence reads: CASRGPRGGNTEAFF. The CDR3 DNA sequence: TGTGCCAGCAGGGGCCCTCGGGGCGGGAACACTGAAGCTTTCTTT.